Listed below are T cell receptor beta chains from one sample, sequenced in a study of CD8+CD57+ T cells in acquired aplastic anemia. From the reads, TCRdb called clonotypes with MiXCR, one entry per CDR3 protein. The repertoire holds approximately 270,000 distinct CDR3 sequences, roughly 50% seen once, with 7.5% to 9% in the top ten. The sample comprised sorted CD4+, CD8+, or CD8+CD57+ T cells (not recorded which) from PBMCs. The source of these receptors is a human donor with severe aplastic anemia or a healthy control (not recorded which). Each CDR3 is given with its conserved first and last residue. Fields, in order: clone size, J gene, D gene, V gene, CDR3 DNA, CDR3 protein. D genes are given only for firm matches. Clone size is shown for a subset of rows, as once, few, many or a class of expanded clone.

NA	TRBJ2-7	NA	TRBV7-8	TGTGCCAGCAGCACGGGACAACTCTCCTACGAGCAGTACTTC	CASSTGQLSYEQYF
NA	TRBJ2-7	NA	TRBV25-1	TGTGCCAGCAGGGACAGTACCTATACCTACGAGCAGTACTTC	CASRDSTYTYEQYF
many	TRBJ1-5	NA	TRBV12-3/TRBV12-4	TGTGCCAGCAGTTTGAAACCGAATAATCAGCCCCAGCATTTT	CASSLKPNNQPQHF
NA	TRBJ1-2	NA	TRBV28	TGTGCCAGCAGTTTACCGAAGAACTATGGCTACACCTTC	CASSLPKNYGYTF
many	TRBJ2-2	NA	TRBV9	TGTGCCAGCAGCGGGGGAGCGGTGTGGACCGGGGAGCTGTTTTTT	CASSGGAVWTGELFF
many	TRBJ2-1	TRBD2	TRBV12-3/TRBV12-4	TGTGCCAGCAGTGAACTAGCGGGGGGGCTTGGTGAGCAGTTCTTC	CASSELAGGLGEQFF
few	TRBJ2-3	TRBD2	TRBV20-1	TGCAGTGCTCCGACTAGCTCGTCAGATACGCAGTATTTT	CSAPTSSSDTQYF
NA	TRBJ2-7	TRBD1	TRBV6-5	TGTGCCAGCGGAGAGGGACAGTCCTACGAGCAGTACTTC	CASGEGQSYEQYF
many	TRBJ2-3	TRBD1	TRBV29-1	TGCAGCCCTAAGCAAGGACAGGGGGCTGGAGGCACAGATACGCAGTATTTT	CSPKQGQGAGGTDTQYF
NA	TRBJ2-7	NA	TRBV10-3	TGTGCCATCGGGGGGACCTCCTACGAGCAGTACTTC	CAIGGTSYEQYF
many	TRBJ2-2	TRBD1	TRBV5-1	TGCGCCAGCACGAGGGCGGGACAGGGAAACACCGGGGAGCTGTTTTTT	CASTRAGQGNTGELFF
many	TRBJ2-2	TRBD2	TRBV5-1	TGCGCCAGCAGCGCCGTTCTAGCGGGGACCACCGGGGAGCTGTTTTTT	CASSAVLAGTTGELFF
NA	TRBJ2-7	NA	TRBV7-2	TGTGCCAGCAGCTTAGCGCTTACAACAAGCTCCTACGAGCAGTACTTC	CASSLALTTSSYEQYF
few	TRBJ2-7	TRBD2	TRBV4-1	TGCGCCAGCAGCCAAGATCGTGCGGGGGCCTACGAGCAGTACTTC	CASSQDRAGAYEQYF
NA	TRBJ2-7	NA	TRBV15	TGTGCCACCAGCAGAGATTTAGCACACGAGCAGTACTTC	CATSRDLAHEQYF
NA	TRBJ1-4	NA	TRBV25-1	TGTGCCAGCAGTGAATATCCACAGGGTAATGAAAAACTGTTTTTT	CASSEYPQGNEKLFF
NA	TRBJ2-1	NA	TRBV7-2	TGTGCCAGCAGCTTGAGCGGGGAGCAGTTCTTC	CASSLSGEQFF
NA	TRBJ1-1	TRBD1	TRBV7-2	TGTGCCAGCAGTCGGACAGGGGGGAACACTGAAGCTTTCTTT	CASSRTGGNTEAFF
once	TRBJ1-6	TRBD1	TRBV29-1	TGCAGCGTCACGACAGGGACGAATCCACCCCTTCACTTT	CSVTTGTNPPLHF
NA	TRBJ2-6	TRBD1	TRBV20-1	TGCAGTGCTGGGACAGGACACTCTGGGGCCAACGTCCTGACTTTC	CSAGTGHSGANVLTF
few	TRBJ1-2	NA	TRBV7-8	TGTGCCAGCAGCGCTATGGTCCACTATGGCTACACCTTC	CASSAMVHYGYTF
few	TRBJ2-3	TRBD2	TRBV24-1	TGTGCCACCAGTGATCCGACTAGCGGACACACAGATACGCAGTATTTT	CATSDPTSGHTDTQYF
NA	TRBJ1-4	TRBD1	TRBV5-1	TGCGCCAGCAGCTTGTGGACAGGGTTGATAGGGGAAAAACTGTTTTTT	CASSLWTGLIGEKLFF
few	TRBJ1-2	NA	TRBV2	TGTGCCAGCAGTCCGAAAACGGGAACCTGGGGCCCCTATGGCTACACCTTC	CASSPKTGTWGPYGYTF
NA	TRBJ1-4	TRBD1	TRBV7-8	TGTGCCAGCAGTTTGCGGGCAGGGGGCGCGGGAACTAATGAAAAACTGTTTTTT	CASSLRAGGAGTNEKLFF
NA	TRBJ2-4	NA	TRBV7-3	TGTGCCAGCAGCTTCCTAAATGTTGCAGGCGGCTACAAAAACATTCAGTACTTC	CASSFLNVAGGYKNIQYF
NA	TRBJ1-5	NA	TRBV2	TGTGCCAGCAGTGCAACGGGCCCCGTCCCATATCAGCCCCAGCATTTT	CASSATGPVPYQPQHF
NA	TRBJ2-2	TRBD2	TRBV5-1	TGCGCCAGCAGCCCCGGGGGGGGCGGGGAGCTGTTTTTT	CASSPGGGGELFF
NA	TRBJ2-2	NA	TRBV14	TGTGCCAGCAGCCAAGATCTGCCAGGGAACACCGGGGAGCTGTTTTTT	CASSQDLPGNTGELFF
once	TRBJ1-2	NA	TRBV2	TGTTCAAACAGAGAACTCGGGGGCAATGGCTACACCTTC	CSNRELGGNGYTF
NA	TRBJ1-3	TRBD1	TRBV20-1	TGCAGTGTTCACCCGGGACAGGGATACACCATATATTTT	CSVHPGQGYTIYF
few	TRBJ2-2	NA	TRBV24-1	TGTGCCACCAGCCAGACAGCCAACACCGGGGAGCTGTTTTTT	CATSQTANTGELFF
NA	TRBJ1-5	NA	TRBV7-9	TGTGCCAGCAGCTCAACCATCGGGCAGCCCCAGCATTTT	CASSSTIGQPQHF
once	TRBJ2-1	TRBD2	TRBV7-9	TGTGCCAGCAGCTTAGAGGGTTCGGGCCTAGCGGACTACAATGAGCAGTTCTTC	CASSLEGSGLADYNEQFF
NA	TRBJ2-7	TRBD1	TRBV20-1	TGCAGTGCTGTAAGACAGGGGTCCTACGAGCAGTACTTC	CSAVRQGSYEQYF
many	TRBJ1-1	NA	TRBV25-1	TGTGCCAGCTCAACACAGGGTCTGAACACTGAAGCTTTCTTT	CASSTQGLNTEAFF
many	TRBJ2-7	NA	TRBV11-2	TGTGCCAGCAGTTCAGTCTGGGGGGCCAGATACTACGAGCAGTACTTC	CASSSVWGARYYEQYF
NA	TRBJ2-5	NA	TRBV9	TGTGCCAGCAGCGTAGCTACAATTGCCCAAGAGACCCAGTACTTC	CASSVATIAQETQYF
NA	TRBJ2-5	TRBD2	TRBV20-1	TGCAGTGCTAGATTGCGGGGGGCCGGAGAGACCCAGTACTTC	CSARLRGAGETQYF
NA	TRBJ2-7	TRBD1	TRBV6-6	TGTGCCAGCAGTTGGGACAGGGAGAATTCCTACGAGCAGTACTTC	CASSWDRENSYEQYF
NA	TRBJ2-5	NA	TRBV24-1	TGTGCCACCAGTGCAGGGAGAGAGACCCAGTACTTC	CATSAGRETQYF
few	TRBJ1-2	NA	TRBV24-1	TGTGCCACCAGTGAGGGATTCTATGGCTACACCTTC	CATSEGFYGYTF
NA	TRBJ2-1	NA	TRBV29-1	TGCAGCGTTGGCGGCCGACGGACACGGTCGGGTGAGCAGTTCTTC	CSVGGRRTRSGEQFF
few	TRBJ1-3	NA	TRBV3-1	TGTGCCAGCAGCCAAAGACTGAGCTCTGGAAACACCATATATTTT	CASSQRLSSGNTIYF
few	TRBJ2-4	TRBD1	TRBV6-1	TGTGCCAGCACCTCGCGACAGGGGATCGTCATTCAGTACTTC	CASTSRQGIVIQYF
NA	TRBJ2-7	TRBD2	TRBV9	TGTGCCAGCAGCGTAGGGACTAGCGGGGGCTACGAGCAGTACTTC	CASSVGTSGGYEQYF